The clone carrying this TCR beta chain has only a few counts. Antigen specificity is unknown. The TCR beta CDR3 regions underwent amplification using RNA transcripts as the source. With the HTBI primer set, the TCR CDR3 went through a first round of RT-PCR. TCRdb processed the multiplex PCR reads anew with MiXCR; each CDR3 protein has one entry. The sample has hundreds of thousands of distinct CDR3 sequences, roughly a sixth seen once. The sample is drawn from a study of T cells in Graves' hyperthyroidism and ophthalmopathy. Study information: Peripheral blood sampling occurred at initial diagnosis, before any treatment. Study outcomes and limitations: Most thyroid clonotypes that were expanded above 0.001 also turned up in blood.

V dropped 2 bases and J dropped 4; count of bases not matched to a gene: 12. CDR1 and CDR2 (germline): MNHEY, SVGAGI. The CDR3 totals 17 residues. The diagnoses drew upon clinical symptoms, serum thyroxine and TRAb, thyroid ultrasound and orbital computed tomography. This receptor was obtained from a woman aged 40 to 50 with Graves' ophthalmopathy. The gene calls are TRBV6-5 and TRBJ1-2, with 8 bases matching TRBD1. Input material: blood. CDR3 amino acids: CASSYTRGRPLPYGYTF. In DNA, the CDR3 is TGTGCCAGCAGTTACACCAGGGGGCGACCCTTGCCCTATGGCTACACCTTC.